The present T cell receptor beta chain was sequenced within a study of shared clonotypes between healthy human individuals. This clone came up a few times. From germline, CDR1 is LNHDA and CDR2 SQIVND (reference sequence). Trimming stripped 1 base from V and 8 bases from J, with 15 bases between. The CDR3 sequence is 15 residues long. Assay used: immunoSEQ multiplex PCR; TCRdb lists only in-frame clones, some missing. The sample includes 950,000 to 1,100,000 clones, around three quarters seen only once; the top ten take 0.55% to 0.7%. This chain links TRBV19 with TRBJ1-5; maybe TRBD1 (6 bases). Sequencing was carried out using memory CD4+ T cells from PBMCs. Subset indicated: CD45RA-negative fraction. The sequence was obtained from a man aged 18 to 29 in good health. Some clones in this sample may be carry-over from other donors' samples. DNA of the CDR3: TGTGCCAGTAGTATAGCGGAAGACAGGAGGAAGCCCCAGCATTTT. Protein product: CASSIAEDRRKPQHF.